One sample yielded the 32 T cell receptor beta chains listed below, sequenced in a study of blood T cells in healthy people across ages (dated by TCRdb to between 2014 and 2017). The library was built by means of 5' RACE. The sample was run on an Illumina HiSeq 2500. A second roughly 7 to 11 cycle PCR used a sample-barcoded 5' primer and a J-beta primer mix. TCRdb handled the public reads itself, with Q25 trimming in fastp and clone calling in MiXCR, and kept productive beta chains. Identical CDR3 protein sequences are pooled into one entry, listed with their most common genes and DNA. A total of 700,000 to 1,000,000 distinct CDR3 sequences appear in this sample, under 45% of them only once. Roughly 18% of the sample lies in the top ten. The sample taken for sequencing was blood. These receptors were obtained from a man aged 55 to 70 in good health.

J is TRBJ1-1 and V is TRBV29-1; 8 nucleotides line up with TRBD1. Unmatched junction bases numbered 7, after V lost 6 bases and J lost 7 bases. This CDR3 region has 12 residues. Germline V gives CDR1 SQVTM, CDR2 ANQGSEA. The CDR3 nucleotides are TGCAGCGTCGGACAGGGACGGAATGAAGCTTTCTTT. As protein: CSVGQGRNEAFF.

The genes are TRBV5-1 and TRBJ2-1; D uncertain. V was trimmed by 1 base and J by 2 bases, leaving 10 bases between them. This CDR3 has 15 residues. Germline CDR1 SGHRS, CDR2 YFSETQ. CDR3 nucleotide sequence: TGCGCCAGCAGCTTGCAAGCAAGGCCCTACAATGAGCAGTTCTTC. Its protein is CASSLQARPYNEQFF.

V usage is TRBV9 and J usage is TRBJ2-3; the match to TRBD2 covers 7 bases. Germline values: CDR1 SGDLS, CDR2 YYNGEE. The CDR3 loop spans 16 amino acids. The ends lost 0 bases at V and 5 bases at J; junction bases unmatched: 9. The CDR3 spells CASSVESGWGGDTQYF. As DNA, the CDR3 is TGTGCCAGCAGCGTAGAAAGCGGGTGGGGGGGAGATACGCAGTATTTT.

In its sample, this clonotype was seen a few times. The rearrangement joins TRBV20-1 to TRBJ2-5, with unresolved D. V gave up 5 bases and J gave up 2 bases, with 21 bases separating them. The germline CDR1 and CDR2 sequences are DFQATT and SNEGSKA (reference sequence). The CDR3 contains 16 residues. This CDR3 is CSAYSQPRKLQETQYF. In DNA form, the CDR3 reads TGCAGTGCTTACTCCCAGCCCCGCAAGCTTCAAGAGACCCAGTACTTC.

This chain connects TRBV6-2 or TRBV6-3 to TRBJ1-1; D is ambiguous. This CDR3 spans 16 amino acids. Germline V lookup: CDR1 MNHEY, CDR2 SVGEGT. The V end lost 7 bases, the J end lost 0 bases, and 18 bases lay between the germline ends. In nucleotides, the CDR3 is TGTGCCAGCACCCAAACGTCAGCTAGATTGAACACTGAAGCTTTCTTT. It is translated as CASTQTSARLNTEAFF.

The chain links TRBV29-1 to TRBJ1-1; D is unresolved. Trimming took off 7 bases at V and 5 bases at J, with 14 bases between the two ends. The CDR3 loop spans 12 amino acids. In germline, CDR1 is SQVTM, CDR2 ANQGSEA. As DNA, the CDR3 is TGCAGCGGGGCTGGGTGGTCTACTGAAGCTTTCTTT. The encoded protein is CSGAGWSTEAFF.

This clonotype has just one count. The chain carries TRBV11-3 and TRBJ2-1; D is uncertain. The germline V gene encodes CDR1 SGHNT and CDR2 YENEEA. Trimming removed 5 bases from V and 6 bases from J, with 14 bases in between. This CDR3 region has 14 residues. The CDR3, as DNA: TGTGCCAGCAGCCCCCACAGAGGATCCAATGAGCAGTTCTTC. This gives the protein CASSPHRGSNEQFF.

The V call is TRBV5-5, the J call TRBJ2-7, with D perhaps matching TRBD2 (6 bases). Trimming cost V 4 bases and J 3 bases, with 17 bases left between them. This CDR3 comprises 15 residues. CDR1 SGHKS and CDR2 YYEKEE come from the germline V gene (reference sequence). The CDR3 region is CASSLEAGEVYEQYF. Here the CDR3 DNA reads TGTGCCAGCAGCCTGGAAGCGGGTGAGGTCTACGAGCAGTACTTC.

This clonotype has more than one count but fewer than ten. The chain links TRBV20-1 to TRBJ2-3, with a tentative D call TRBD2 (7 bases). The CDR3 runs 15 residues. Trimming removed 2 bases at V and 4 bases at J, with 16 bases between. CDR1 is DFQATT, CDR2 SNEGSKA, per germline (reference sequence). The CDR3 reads CSARYVGGAPDTQYF. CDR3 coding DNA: TGCAGTGCTAGATACGTTGGGGGGGCCCCAGATACGCAGTATTTT.

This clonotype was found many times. The CDR3 DNA reads as TGTGCCAGCAGCTTAGATCGGGGGGCAGATACGCAGTATTTT. It codes for CASSLDRGADTQYF. The chain employs TRBV7-8 and TRBJ2-3; 7 bases line up with TRBD2. The germline V gene has CDR1 SGHVS and CDR2 FQNEAQ. Losses at the gene ends were 1 base for V and 4 bases for J; bases not matched to a gene: 2. This CDR3 contains 14 residues.

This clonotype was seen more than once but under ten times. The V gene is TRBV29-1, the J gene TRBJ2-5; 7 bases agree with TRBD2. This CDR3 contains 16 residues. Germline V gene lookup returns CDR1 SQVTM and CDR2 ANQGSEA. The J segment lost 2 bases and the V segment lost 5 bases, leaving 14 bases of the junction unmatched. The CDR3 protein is CSVRLPGRTRQETQYF. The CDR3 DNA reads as TGCAGCGTTAGACTTCCGGGACGGACTAGGCAAGAGACCCAGTACTTC. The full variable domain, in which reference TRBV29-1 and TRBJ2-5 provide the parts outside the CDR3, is SAVISQKPSRDICQRGTSLTIQCQVDSQVTMMFWYRQQPGQSLTLIATANQGSEATYESGFVIDKFPISRPNLTFSTLTVSNMSPEDSSIYLCSVRLPGRTRQETQYFGPGTRLLVL.

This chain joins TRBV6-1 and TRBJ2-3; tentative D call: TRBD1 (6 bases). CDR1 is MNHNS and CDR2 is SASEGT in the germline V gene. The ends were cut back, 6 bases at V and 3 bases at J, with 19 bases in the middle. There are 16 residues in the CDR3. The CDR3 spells CASRPTGLSWTDTQYF. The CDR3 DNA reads TGTGCCAGCAGACCTACAGGGTTAAGCTGGACAGATACGCAGTATTTT.

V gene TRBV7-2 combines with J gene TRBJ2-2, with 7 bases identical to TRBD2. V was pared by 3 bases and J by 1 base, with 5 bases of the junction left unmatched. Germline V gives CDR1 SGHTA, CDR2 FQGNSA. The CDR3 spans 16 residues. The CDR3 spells CASSFSGVKNTGELFF. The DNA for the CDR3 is TGTGCCAGCAGCTTCAGCGGGGTCAAGAACACCGGGGAGCTGTTTTTT.

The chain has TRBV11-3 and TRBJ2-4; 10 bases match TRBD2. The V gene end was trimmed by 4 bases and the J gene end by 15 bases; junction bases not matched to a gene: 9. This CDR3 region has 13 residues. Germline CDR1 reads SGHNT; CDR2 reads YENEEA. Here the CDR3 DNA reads TGTGCCAGCAGCTCGCCCGGGACTAGCGTAGTGTACTTC. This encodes CASSSPGTSVVYF.

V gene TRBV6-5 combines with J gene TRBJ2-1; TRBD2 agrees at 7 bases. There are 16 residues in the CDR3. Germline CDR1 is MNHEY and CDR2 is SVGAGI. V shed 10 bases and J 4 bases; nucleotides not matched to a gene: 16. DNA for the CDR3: TGTGCCACAAACGGAGTGGGGGGGGACCGTTACAATGAGCAGTTCTTC. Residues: CATNGVGGDRYNEQFF.

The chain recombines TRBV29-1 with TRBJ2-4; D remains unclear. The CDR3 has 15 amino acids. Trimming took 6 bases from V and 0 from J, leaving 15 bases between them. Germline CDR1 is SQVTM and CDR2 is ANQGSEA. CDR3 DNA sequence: TGCAGCGTGTTAGACAACCACGTAGCCAAAAACATTCAGTACTTC. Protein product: CSVLDNHVAKNIQYF. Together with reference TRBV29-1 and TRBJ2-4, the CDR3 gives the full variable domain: SAVISQKPSRDICQRGTSLTIQCQVDSQVTMMFWYRQQPGQSLTLIATANQGSEATYESGFVIDKFPISRPNLTFSTLTVSNMSPEDSSIYLCSVLDNHVAKNIQYFGAGTRLSVL.

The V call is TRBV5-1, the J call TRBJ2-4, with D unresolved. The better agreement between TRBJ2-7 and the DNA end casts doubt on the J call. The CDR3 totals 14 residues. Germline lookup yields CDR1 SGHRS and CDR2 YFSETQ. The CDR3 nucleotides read TGCGCCAGCAGCTTGGTAGTCCATTCCTACGAGCAGTACTTC. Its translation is CASSLVVHSYEQYF.

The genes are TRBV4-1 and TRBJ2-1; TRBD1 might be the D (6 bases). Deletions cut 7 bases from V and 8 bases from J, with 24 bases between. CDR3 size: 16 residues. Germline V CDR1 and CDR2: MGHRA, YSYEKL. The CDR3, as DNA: TGCGCCAGCACCCAGCGACAGGCGCTTGGTGCAGATGAGCAGTTCTTC. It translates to CASTQRQALGADEQFF.

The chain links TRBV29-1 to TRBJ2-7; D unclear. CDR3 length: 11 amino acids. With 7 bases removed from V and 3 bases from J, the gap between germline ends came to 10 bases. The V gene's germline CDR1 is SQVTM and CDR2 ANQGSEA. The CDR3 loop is CSARHGYEQYF. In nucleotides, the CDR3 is TGCAGCGCGCGGCACGGCTACGAGCAGTACTTC.

The CDR3 spells CSARVVGRRTDTQYF. The CDR3 coding sequence is TGCAGTGCTAGAGTAGTGGGAAGGCGCACAGATACGCAGTATTTT. The V and J genes are TRBV20-1 and TRBJ2-3, with D unresolved. The germline gives CDR1 DFQATT, CDR2 SNEGSKA (reference sequence). Trimming pared 1 base from V and 1 base from J, leaving 12 bases between. The CDR3 has 15 residues.

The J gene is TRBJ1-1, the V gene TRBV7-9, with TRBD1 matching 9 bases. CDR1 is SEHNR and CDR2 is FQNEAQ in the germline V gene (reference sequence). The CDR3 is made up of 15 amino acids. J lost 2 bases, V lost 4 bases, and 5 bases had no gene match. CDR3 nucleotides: TGTGCCAGCAGCTCAACGGGACAGGGAAACACTGAAGCTTTCTTT. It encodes CASSSTGQGNTEAFF.

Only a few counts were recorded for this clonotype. CDR3 nucleotides: TGTGCCAGCAGCTTTTATCCCAGGGACAACGAGCAGTACTTC. Translating it yields CASSFYPRDNEQYF. This chain joins TRBV11-1 and TRBJ2-4, with D possibly matching TRBD1 (6 bases). TRBJ2-7 matches the DNA end more closely, so the J call is doubtful. The V gene's germline CDR1 is SGHAT and CDR2 FQDESV (reference sequence). The CDR3 loop spans 14 amino acids.

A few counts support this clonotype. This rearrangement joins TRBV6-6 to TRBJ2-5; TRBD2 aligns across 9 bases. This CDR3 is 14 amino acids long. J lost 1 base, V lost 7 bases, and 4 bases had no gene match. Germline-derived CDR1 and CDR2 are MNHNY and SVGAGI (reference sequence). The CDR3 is CASTRLAAQETQYF. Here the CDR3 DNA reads TGTGCCAGCACTCGACTAGCGGCCCAAGAGACCCAGTACTTC.

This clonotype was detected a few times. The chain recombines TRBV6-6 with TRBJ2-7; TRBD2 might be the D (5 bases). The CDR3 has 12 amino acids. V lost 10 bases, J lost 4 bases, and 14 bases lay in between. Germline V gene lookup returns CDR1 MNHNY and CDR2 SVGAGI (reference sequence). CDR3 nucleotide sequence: TGTGCCATCTCCTCCGGGGAATACGAGCAGTACTTC. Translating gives CAISSGEYEQYF.

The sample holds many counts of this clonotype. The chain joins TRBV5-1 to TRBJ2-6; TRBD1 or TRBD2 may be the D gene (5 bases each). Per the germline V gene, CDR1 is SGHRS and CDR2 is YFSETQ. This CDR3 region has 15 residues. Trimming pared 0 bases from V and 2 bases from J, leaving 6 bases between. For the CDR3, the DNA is TGCGCCAGCAGCTTGGCGGGACCTGGGGCCAACGTCCTGACTTTC. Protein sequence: CASSLAGPGANVLTF.

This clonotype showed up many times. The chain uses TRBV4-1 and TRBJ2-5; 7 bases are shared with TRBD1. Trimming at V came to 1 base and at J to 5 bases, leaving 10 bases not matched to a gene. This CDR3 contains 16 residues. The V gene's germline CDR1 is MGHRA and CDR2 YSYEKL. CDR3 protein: CASSQVVQGIGETQYF. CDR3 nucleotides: TGCGCCAGCAGCCAAGTCGTACAGGGGATAGGGGAGACCCAGTACTTC.

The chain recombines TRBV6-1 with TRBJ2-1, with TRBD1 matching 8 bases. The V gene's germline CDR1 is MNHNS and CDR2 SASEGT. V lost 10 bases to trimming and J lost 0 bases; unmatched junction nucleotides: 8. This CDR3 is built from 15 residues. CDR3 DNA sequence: TGTGCCACCCAGGCCGGGACAGGCTCCTACAATGAGCAGTTCTTC. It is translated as CATQAGTGSYNEQFF.

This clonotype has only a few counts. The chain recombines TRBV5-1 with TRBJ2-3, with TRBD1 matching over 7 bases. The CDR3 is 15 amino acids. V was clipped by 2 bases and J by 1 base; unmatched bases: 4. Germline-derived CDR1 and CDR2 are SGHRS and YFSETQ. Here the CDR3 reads CASSLQGTGTDTQYF. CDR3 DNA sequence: TGCGCCAGCAGCTTACAGGGGACGGGCACAGATACGCAGTATTTT.

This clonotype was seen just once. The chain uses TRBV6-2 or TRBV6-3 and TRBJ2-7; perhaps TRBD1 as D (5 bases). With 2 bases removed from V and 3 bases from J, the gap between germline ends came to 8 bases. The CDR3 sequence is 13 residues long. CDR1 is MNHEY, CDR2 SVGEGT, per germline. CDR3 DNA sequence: TGTGCCAGCAGTTACGTCCAGGGCTACGAGCAGTACTTC. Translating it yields CASSYVQGYEQYF.

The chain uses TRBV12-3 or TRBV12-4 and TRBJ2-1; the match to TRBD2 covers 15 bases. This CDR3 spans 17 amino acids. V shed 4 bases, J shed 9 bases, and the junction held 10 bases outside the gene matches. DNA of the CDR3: TGTGCCAGCAGTTCCTGGACTAGCGGGGGGGCCTTTGGTGAGCAGTTCTTC. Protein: CASSSWTSGGAFGEQFF.

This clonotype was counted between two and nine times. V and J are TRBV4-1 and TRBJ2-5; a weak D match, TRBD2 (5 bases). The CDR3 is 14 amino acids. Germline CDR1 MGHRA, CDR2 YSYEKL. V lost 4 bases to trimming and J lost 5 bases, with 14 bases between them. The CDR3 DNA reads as TGCGCCAGCAGCCCAGGTTCGGGGTTTGAGACCCAGTACTTC. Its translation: CASSPGSGFETQYF.

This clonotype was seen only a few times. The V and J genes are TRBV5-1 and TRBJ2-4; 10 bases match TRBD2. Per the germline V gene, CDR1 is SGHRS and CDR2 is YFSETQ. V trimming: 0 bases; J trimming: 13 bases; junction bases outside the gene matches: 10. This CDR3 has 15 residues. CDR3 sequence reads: CASSLGTSGEDKQYF. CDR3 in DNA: TGCGCCAGCAGCTTGGGGACTAGCGGAGAGGACAAGCAGTACTTC.